These T cell receptor beta chains were read from a single sample in a study of blood T cell repertoires in COVID-19. The table came from immunoSEQ multiplex PCR; TCRdb's copy has only in-frame clones and leaves some out. The sample records approximately 54,000 clones, more than 80% being singletons. The sample comprised peripheral blood. Every receptor here comes from a woman between 55 and 75 years old with acute or convalescent COVID-19. CDR3s include the opening cysteine and the closing phenylalanine or tryptophan. Clone sizes are given selectively: once, few, many, or a class where the clone is expanded.

V,size,CDR3
TRBV5-1,-,CASSRDTNTEAFF
TRBV28,-,CASKDRAYSQPQHF
TRBV4-1,-,CASSSRLAGAPYYNEQFF
TRBV5-4,-,CASSWTPGTDTQYF
TRBV10-3,-,CAISEEQMNYGYTF
TRBV5-1,once,CASSPDRRSGANVLTF
TRBV9,once,CASSVGLQGSKNIQYF
TRBV18,-,CASSLRQGSSGNTIYF
TRBV19,-,CASSNRGRNTEAFF
TRBV7-9,few,CASKGVTEAFF
TRBV10-3,once,CAISGGRSSNEKLFF
TRBV5-1,-,CASSRQGRSTDTQYF
TRBV3-1/TRBV3-2,-,CASSLISGANVLTF
TRBV27,-,CASSSWDSRGADTQYF
TRBV4-1,-,CASSRSKGESSGRLSTDTQYF
TRBV7-2,-,CASSPGQRQREQYF
TRBV2,few,CASRAVIGNQPQHF
TRBV5-4,-,CASSLSAQGVETQYF
TRBV6-2/TRBV6-3,-,CASSYRGTSGGTDTQYF
TRBV4-1,-,CASSPTELYGYTF
TRBV4-1,-,CASSQVGAGFQPQHF
TRBV3-1/TRBV3-2,-,CASSQRGGGPYEQYF
TRBV19,-,CASISPRGPKNIQYF
TRBV5-1,once,CASSRTGMNTEAFF
TRBV5-1,-,CASSLRGQNGQPQHF
TRBV2,-,CASHKSGGKETQYF
TRBV5-6,-,CASSQQGVSNYGYTF
TRBV6-6,-,CASSRARQGVEDQPQHF
TRBV10-3,few,CAISGTGGQSYNSPLHF
TRBV15,-,CATSRDWTGENSPLHF
TRBV6-5,-,CASNKQGIGYTF
TRBV27,-,CASSSSGTGGKLFF
TRBV4-1,-,CASSQWTANTEAFF
TRBV5-1,-,CASSGGGSYEQYF
TRBV28,-,CASSLASRGSGELFF
TRBV9,-,CASSSRGGGNYGYTF
TRBV7-9,few,CASSSGQVLAGVFF
TRBV11-3,-,CAPAPGNEKLFF
TRBV13,-,CASSFLSEAGNTIYF
TRBV12-3/TRBV12-4,-,CASSLFSIGELFF
TRBV1,-,CTSSPHPITSGELKGQFF
TRBV30,-,CAWRVGPGYTF
TRBV18,-,CASSADSYEQYF
TRBV10-3,-,CATRGQGDSNQPQHF
TRBV20-1,-,CSASKADEQFF
TRBV27,once,CASSLQGAGGYTF
TRBV30,-,CAWRASGTEQFF
TRBV30,-,CAWRGVYSGANVLTF
TRBV27,-,CASSLTGSANEKLFF
TRBV2,-,CASSGQGAISGYTF
TRBV6-6,-,CASGRDYGYTF
TRBV9,-,CASSLSPNRGDEAFF
TRBV18,-,CASSSLFGGEGEQYF
TRBV6-5,-,CASRAPTSGAYEQYF
TRBV24-1,-,CATSDPMGTGRVGQPQHF
TRBV30,few,CAWRRAGGTGELFF
TRBV4-2,once,CASSQDLRPSSYNEQFF
TRBV2,-,CASSVGQGGTGELFF
TRBV12-3/TRBV12-4,-,CASSIDRLYTF
TRBV5-1,-,CAEQPQHF